Sequencing of this T cell receptor (beta chain) was carried out in a study of tumor-infiltrating lymphocytes in primary liver carcinoma. Study-wide context: Tumors measured roughly 4 to 11 cm and were stage T1-T3 N0M0. Productive TCRbeta read yields ran from roughly 3.6 to 7.1 million per sample and were similar between tissues. General study findings and limits: Top-250-clone fractions were significantly higher in tumors than in blood (p = 0.039). Tumor-adjacent and tumor-blood pairs shared a smaller degree of overlap than tumor region pairs.

RNA was extracted from whole blood without cell sorting, alongside germline DNA. A remark on this clonotype: The antigen is not known. A much larger clone sits a single nucleotide away, making a read error possible.

The authors made TCR beta cDNA from around 500 ng total RNA with a constant-region primer. Slightly modified ARM-PCR, run as three nested multiplex PCR rounds, produced the TCR beta libraries. Two initial PCR rounds of around 9 cycles each paired TRBV1-TRBV30 forward primers with a C-beta reverse primer. TCRdb used MiXCR to reprocess the multiplex PCR reads, holding one entry per CDR3 protein. The profile covers fewer than 400,000 distinct CDR3 sequences, with about 50% appearing a single time and about 17% taken by the ten largest. The CDR3 runs to 14 residues. Germline CDR1 SGHAT, CDR2 FQNNGV. The TCR was taken from a woman aged 25 to 39 with primary liver carcinoma and hepatitis B virus infection. The chain employs TRBV11-2 and TRBJ1-3; D perhaps matches TRBD1 (5 bases). The specimen was peripheral blood. CDR3 residues: CASGRDLSGNTLYF. In DNA, the CDR3 is TGTGCCAGCGGCCGGGACCTCTCTGGAAACACCTTATATTTT.